The clone carrying this TCR beta chain was observed once. This sample was included in a study of T cells in Graves' hyperthyroidism and ophthalmopathy. V gave up 1 base and J gave up 2 bases, with 18 bases separating them. Looked up from germline, CDR1 is MGHRA and CDR2 is YSYEKL. This CDR3 spans 17 amino acids. Regions amplified from RNA transcripts were the TCR beta CDR3 regions. First-round RT-PCR of the TCR CDR3 relied on the HTBI primer set. TCRdb passed the multiplex PCR reads through MiXCR, listing each CDR3 protein once. The data hold under 550,000 distinct CDR3 sequences, with less than 20% observed a single time.

The chain carries TRBV4-1 and TRBJ2-7; possibly TRBD1 for D (6 bases). The TCR was taken from a man between 35 and 55 years old with Graves' ophthalmopathy. Sequenced material: blood. The CDR3 region has the DNA TGCGCCAGCAGCCAAGCCGTAACACCGGGACACACCTACGAGCAGTACTTC. Its translation is CASSQAVTPGHTYEQYF.